The 10 T cell receptor beta chains reported below all come from one sample, sequenced in a study of blood T cell repertoires in COVID-19 (dated by TCRdb to the early 2020s). The method behind the library was the immunoSEQ multiplex PCR assay. This is the immuneACCESS table as TCRdb keeps it, with only in-frame sequences that have V and J called. A part of the clones is gone; compared with another copy, unresolved V genes explain less than half, and the rest is unexplained. In all, the sample holds about 270,000 clones, and 75% to 90% of those were seen once. Approximately 2.5% of the sample is held by the ten biggest clonotypes. The sequenced material came from PBMCs or T cells enriched from blood (not recorded which). The receptors derive from a woman in her late teens or twenties who had recovered from COVID-19.

This clone was found once. This chain links TRBV9 with TRBJ1-4, with 7 positions matching TRBD1. Germline CDR1 SGDLS, CDR2 YYNGEE. The CDR3 length is 16 residues. V shed 2 bases, J shed 3 bases, and the junction held 7 bases outside the gene matches. CDR3 sequence reads: CASSVGGGASNEKLFF. The CDR3 DNA follows: TGTGCCAGCAGCGTTGGAGGGGGCGCTTCTAATGAAAAACTGTTTTTT.

J is TRBJ1-5 and V is TRBV6-5; D may be TRBD1 (6 bases). In germline, CDR1 is MNHEY, CDR2 SVGAGI. The V and J ends lost 8 bases and 1 base respectively, with 15 bases between them. The CDR3 is 15 amino acids. CDR3 sequence: CASYQQGRSNQPQHF. The CDR3, as DNA: TGTGCCAGCTATCAACAGGGCCGGAGCAATCAGCCCCAGCATTTT.

V and J are TRBV6-5 and TRBJ1-1, with 7 nucleotides matching TRBD1. The V and J ends lost 5 bases and 7 bases, in that order; junction bases with no gene match: 4. Per the germline V gene, CDR1 is MNHEY and CDR2 is SVGAGI. The CDR3 runs to 12 residues. In DNA, the CDR3 is TGTGCCAGCAGTCGGGGGACAGTTGAAGCTTTCTTT. This gives the protein CASSRGTVEAFF.

The J gene is TRBJ2-5, the V gene TRBV14; D might be TRBD2 (6 bases). V was clipped by 3 bases and J by 4 bases, with 15 bases between them. Germline V lookup: CDR1 SGHDN, CDR2 FVKESK. The CDR3 contains 15 residues. The CDR3 bases are TGTGCCAGCAGCCATCCTCGGCAGGGAGGAGAGACCCAGTACTTC. Its translation: CASSHPRQGGETQYF.

V and J are TRBV5-1 and TRBJ2-1, with D tentatively TRBD1 (6 bases). Germline CDR1 and CDR2: SGHRS and YFSETQ. The CDR3 is made up of 16 amino acids. Between the trimmed V and J ends, which lost 4 bases and 5 bases, there was a span of 19 bases. The CDR3, as DNA: TGCGCCAGCAGCGCTAGTGGGACACAGACAGACAATGAGCAGTTCTTC. It codes for CASSASGTQTDNEQFF.

This clone has only one observation. The chain is built from TRBV6-5 and TRBJ2-5; tentatively, D is TRBD2 (7 bases). Trimming took 5 bases from V and 1 from J, leaving 14 bases between them. Germline lookup yields CDR1 MNHEY and CDR2 SVGAGI. The CDR3 covers 15 residues. In nucleotides, the CDR3 is TGTGCCAGCAGTCCGACCGGGGGGCTCCAAGAGACCCAGTACTTC. Translation gives CASSPTGGLQETQYF.

The chain uses TRBV4-1 and TRBJ2-7; TRBD2 is a possible D gene (6 bases). The length of the CDR3 is 12 residues. Per the germline V gene, CDR1 is MGHRA and CDR2 is YSYEKL. V lost 3 bases and J 6 bases, leaving 9 bases between the germline ends. CDR3 amino acids: CASSHPGGEQYF. CDR3 coding DNA: TGCGCCAGCAGCCATCCCGGGGGCGAGCAGTACTTC.

The rearrangement uses TRBV9 and TRBJ1-4; D is unresolved. The V end was cut by 4 bases, the J end by 8 bases, with 9 bases between. The germline gives CDR1 SGDLS, CDR2 YYNGEE. CDR3 length: 12 residues. CDR3: CASSPSGEKLFF. CDR3 bases: TGTGCCAGCAGCCCTTCGGGGGAAAAACTGTTTTTT.

This chain joins TRBV10-3 and TRBJ1-6, with 10 bases that match TRBD1. The CDR3 sequence is 15 residues long. V dropped 2 bases and J dropped 10; count of bases not matched to a gene: 5. CDR1 is ENHRY, CDR2 SYGVKD, per germline. CDR3 residues: CAISEGQGDRSPLHF. The CDR3 region has the DNA TGTGCCATCAGTGAGGGACAGGGGGACAGATCACCCCTCCACTTT.

This chain uses TRBV6-6 with TRBJ1-3; the D is unclear. Germline V gene sequence: CDR1 MNHNY, CDR2 SVGAGI (reference sequence). V was trimmed by 6 bases and J by 0 bases, leaving 15 bases between them. The CDR3 totals 16 residues. Written as DNA, the CDR3 is TGTGCCAGCAGCCCTAGACCTACTTACTCTGGAAACACCATATATTTT. The encoded protein is CASSPRPTYSGNTIYF.